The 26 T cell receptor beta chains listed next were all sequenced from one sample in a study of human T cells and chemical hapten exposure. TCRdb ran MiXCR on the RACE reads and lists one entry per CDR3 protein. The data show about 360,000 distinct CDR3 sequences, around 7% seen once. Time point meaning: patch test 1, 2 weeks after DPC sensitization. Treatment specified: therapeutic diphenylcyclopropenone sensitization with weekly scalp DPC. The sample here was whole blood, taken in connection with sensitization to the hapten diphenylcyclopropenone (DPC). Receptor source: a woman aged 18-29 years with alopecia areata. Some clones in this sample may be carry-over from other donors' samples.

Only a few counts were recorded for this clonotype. The CDR3 DNA reads as TGTGCCAGCAGTGGGGTTTTGGGGGGCTCCCCTCGAAACACTGAAGCTTTCTTT. Protein: CASSGVLGGSPRNTEAFF. This chain uses TRBV6-1 with TRBJ1-1; TRBD1 might be the D (6 bases). Germline values: CDR1 MNHNS, CDR2 SASEGT. CDR3 length equals 18 residues. Trimming cost V 4 bases and J 2 bases, with 23 bases left between them.

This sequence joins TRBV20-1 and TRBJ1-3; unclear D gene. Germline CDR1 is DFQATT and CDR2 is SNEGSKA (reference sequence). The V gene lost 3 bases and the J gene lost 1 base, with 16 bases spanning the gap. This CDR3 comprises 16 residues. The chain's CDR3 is CSASRLGPSSGNTIYF. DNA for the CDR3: TGCAGTGCTAGTCGACTCGGGCCATCATCTGGAAACACCATATATTTT.

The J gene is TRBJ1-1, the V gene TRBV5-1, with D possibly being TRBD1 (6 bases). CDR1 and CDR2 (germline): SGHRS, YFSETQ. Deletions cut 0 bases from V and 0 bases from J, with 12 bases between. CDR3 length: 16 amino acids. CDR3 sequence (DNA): TGCGCCAGCAGCTTGGCCGGGGGGGCCTTGAACACTGAAGCTTTCTTT. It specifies CASSLAGGALNTEAFF.

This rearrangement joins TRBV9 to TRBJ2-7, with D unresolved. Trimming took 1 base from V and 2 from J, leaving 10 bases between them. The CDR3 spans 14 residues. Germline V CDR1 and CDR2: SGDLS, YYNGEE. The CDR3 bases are TGTGCCAGCAGCGTATCCGGCTACCCCTACGAGCAGTACTTC. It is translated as CASSVSGYPYEQYF.

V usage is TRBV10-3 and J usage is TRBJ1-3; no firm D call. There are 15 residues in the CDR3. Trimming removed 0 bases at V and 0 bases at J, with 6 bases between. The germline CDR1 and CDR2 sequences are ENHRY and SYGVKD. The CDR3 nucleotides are TGTGCCATCAGTGAGTCACCCGGCTCTGGAAACACCATATATTTT. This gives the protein CAISESPGSGNTIYF.

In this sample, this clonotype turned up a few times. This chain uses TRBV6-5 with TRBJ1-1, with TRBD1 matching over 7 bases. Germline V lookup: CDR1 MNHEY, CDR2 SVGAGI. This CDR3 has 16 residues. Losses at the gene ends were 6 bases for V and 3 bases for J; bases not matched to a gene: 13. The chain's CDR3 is CASRGTVLISDTEAFF. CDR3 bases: TGTGCCAGCAGGGGGACAGTTCTCATCTCGGACACTGAAGCTTTCTTT.

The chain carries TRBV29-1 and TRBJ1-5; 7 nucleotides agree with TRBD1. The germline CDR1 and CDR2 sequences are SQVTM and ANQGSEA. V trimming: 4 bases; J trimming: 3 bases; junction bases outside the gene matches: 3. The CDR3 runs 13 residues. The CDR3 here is CSVGQGDNQPQHF. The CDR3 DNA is TGCAGCGTTGGGCAGGGGGACAATCAGCCCCAGCATTTT.

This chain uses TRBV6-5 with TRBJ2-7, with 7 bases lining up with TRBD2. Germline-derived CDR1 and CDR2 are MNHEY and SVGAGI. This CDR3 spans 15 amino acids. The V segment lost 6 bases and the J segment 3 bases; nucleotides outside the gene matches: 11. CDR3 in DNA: TGTGCCAGCAGCGTAGCCTGGGGGGGGGGCTACGAGCAGTACTTC. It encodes CASSVAWGGGYEQYF.

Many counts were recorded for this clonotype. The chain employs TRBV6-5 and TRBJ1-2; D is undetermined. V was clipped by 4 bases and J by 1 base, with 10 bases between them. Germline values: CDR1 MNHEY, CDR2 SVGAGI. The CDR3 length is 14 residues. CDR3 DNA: TGTGCCAGCAGTTTCCTAACAGATAACTATGGCTACACCTTC. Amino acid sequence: CASSFLTDNYGYTF.

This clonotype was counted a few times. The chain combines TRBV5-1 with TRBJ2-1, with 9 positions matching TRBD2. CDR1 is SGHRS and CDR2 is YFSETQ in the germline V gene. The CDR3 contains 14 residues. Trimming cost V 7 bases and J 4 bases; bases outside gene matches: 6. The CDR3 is CASRSSGGYNEQFF. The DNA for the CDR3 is TGCGCCAGCCGCTCCAGCGGGGGGTACAATGAGCAGTTCTTC. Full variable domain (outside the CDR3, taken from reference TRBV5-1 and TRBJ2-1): KAGVTQTPRYLIKTRGQQVTLSCSPISGHRSVSWYQQTPGQGLQFLFEYFSETQRNKGNFPGRFSGRQFSNSRSEMNVSTLELGDSALYLCASRSSGGYNEQFFGPGTRLTVL.

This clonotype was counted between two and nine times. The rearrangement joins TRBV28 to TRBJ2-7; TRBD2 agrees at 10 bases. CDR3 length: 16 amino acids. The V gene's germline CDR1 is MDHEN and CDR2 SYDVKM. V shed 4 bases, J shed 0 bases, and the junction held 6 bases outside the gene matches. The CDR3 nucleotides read TGTGCCAGCAGTTCCCCGGCTAGCGGGGGCTCCTACGAGCAGTACTTC. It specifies CASSSPASGGSYEQYF.

The CDR3 DNA sequence: TGTGCCAGCAGGTTGGACGCGAACTATGGCTACACCTTC. Its translation: CASRLDANYGYTF. The chain is built from TRBV6-1 and TRBJ1-2; D uncertain. The CDR3 consists of 13 residues. V lost 6 bases and J lost 2, with 10 bases in between. Germline CDR1 is MNHNS and CDR2 is SASEGT.

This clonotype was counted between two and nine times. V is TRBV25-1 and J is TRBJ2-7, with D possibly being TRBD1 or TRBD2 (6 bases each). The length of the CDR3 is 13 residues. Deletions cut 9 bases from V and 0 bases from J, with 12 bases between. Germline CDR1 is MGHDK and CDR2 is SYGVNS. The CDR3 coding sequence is TGTGCCAGGCGGGACACCGACTCCTACGAGCAGTACTTC. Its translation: CARRDTDSYEQYF.

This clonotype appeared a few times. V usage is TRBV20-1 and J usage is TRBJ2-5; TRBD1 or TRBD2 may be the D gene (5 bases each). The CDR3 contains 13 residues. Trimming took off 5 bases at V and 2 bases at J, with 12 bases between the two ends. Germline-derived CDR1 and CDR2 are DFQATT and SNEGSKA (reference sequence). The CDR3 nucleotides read TGCAGTGCTGTCTCCGGGACGCAAGAGACCCAGTACTTC. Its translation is CSAVSGTQETQYF.

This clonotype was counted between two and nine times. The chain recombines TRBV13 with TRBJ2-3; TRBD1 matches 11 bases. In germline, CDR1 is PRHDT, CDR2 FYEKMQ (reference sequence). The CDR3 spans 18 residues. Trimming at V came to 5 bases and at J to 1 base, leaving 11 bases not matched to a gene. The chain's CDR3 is CASSPGTGGAWGTDTQYF. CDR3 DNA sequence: TGTGCCAGCAGCCCCGGGACAGGGGGTGCGTGGGGCACAGATACGCAGTATTTT.

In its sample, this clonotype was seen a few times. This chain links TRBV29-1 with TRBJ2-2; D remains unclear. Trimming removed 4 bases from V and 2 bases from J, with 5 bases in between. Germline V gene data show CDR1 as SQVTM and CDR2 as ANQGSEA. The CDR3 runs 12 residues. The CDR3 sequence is CSVGSNTGELFF. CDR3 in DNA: TGCAGCGTTGGATCCAACACCGGGGAGCTGTTTTTT.

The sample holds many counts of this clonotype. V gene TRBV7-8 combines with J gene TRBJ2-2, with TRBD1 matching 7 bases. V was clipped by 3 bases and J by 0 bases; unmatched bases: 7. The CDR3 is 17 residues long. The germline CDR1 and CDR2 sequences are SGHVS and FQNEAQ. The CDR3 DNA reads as TGTGCCAGCAGCTTGGCTTCCGGGACAGCGAACACCGGGGAGCTGTTTTTT. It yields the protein CASSLASGTANTGELFF.

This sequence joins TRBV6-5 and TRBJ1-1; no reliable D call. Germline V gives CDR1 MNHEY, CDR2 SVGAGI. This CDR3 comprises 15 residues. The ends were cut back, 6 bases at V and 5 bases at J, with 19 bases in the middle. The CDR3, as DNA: TGTGCCAGCAGCGCTTCCCGACTCGGTTCGACTGAAGCTTTCTTT. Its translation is CASSASRLGSTEAFF.

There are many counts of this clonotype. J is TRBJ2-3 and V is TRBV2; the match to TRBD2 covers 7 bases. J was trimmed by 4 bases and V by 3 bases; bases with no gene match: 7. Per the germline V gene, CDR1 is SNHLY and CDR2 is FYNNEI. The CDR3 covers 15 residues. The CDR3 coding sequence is TGTGCCAGCAGTGAGCGACTAGCATTCGCAGATACGCAGTATTTT. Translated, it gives CASSERLAFADTQYF.

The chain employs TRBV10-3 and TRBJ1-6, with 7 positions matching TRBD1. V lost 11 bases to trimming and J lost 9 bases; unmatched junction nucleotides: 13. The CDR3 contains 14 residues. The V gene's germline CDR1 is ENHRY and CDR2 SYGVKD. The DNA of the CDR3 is TGTGCCTGCGGGCCCCCAGGACAGGCTTCACCCCTCCACTTT. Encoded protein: CACGPPGQASPLHF.

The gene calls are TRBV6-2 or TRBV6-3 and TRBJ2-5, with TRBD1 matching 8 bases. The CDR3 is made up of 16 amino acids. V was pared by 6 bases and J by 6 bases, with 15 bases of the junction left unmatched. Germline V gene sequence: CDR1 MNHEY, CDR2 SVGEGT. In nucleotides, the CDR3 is TGTGCCAGCAGGGATGGGTCGACAGGGGCAGGGAAGACCCAGTACTTC. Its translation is CASRDGSTGAGKTQYF.

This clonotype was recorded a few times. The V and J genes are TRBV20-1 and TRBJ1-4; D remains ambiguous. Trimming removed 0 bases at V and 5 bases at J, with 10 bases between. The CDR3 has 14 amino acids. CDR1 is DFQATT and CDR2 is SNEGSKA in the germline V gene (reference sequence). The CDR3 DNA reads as TGCAGTGCTAGAGATCCCAAATGGAATGAAAAACTGTTTTTT. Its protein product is CSARDPKWNEKLFF.

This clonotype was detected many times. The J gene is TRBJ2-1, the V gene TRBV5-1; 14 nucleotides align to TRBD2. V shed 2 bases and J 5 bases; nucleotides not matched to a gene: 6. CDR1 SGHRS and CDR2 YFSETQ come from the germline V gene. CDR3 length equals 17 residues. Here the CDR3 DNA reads TGCGCCAGCAGCTTAGGACTAGCGGGGGGACCAAACAATGAGCAGTTCTTC. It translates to CASSLGLAGGPNNEQFF. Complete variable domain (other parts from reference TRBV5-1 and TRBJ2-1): KAGVTQTPRYLIKTRGQQVTLSCSPISGHRSVSWYQQTPGQGLQFLFEYFSETQRNKGNFPGRFSGRQFSNSRSEMNVSTLELGDSALYLCASSLGLAGGPNNEQFFGPGTRLTVL.

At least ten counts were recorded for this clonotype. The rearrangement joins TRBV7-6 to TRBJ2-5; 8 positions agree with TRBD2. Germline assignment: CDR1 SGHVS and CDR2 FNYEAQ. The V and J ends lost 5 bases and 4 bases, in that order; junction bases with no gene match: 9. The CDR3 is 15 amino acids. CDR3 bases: TGTGCCAGCAGCCCGAGCGGGGGCCGCCGAGAGACCCAGTACTTC. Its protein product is CASSPSGGRRETQYF.

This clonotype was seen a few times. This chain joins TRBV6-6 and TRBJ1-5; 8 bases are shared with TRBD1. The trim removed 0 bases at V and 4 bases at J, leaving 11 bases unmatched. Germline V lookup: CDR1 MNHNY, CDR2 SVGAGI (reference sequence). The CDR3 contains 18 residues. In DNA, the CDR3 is TGTGCCAGCAGTTACTCGAGCGACAGGGGAGGAGGTAATCAGCCCCAGCATTTT. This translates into CASSYSSDRGGGNQPQHF.

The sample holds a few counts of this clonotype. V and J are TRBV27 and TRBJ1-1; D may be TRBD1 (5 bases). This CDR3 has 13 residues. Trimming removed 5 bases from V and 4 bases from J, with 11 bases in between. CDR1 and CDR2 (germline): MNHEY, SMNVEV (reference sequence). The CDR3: CASSPGGATEAFF. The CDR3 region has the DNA TGTGCCAGCAGTCCGGGAGGGGCCACTGAAGCTTTCTTT.